This T cell receptor beta chain was retrieved from a study of cytomegalovirus exposure and HLA in healthy donors. Healthy individuals who donated bone marrow served as the donors. The PCR made use of 60 Vbeta and 13 Jbeta primers. Clones were read by immunoSEQ multiplex PCR, and TCRdb kept only the in-frame ones, dropping some. The sample includes 220,000 or so clones, more than 60% of them seen just once. This CDR3 is 14 amino acids long. Trimming left V 6 bases short and J 8 bases short, with 18 bases between. Per the germline V gene, CDR1 is MNHNY and CDR2 is SVGAGI (reference sequence). The sample consisted of PBMCs. V is TRBV6-6 and J is TRBJ2-3; D perhaps matches TRBD2 (5 bases). The clonotype originates from a woman aged 30 to 39 in good health and CMV-seronegative. The CDR3 DNA sequence: TGTGCCAGCAGCCCCGACACCGGGATAGGTACGCAGTATTTT. Its translation is CASSPDTGIGTQYF.